The sequence of this TCR beta chain was determined in a study of CD8 T cells in ankylosing spondylitis. This clonotype was picked up a small number of times. Its cognate antigen is unknown. TCRdb recomputed calls from the 5' RACE reads with MiXCR, one row per CDR3 protein. The sample lists around 480,000 distinct CDR3 sequences, 17% occurring once. Study-level points and caveats: Roughly eight highly homologous variants made up a TCR beta motif that seemed to typify ankylosing spondylitis blood.

Sequenced: blood, either unsorted or a sorted T cell fraction (not recorded which). The TCR comes from a male donor with ankylosing spondylitis.

The CDR3 is CASTVRSPSNYGYTF. The CDR3 DNA follows: TGTGCCAGCACCGTTCGGAGTCCAAGTAACTATGGCTACACCTTC. V is TRBV25-1 and J is TRBJ1-2; D remains ambiguous. The V end lost 7 bases, the J end lost 1 base, and 16 bases lay between the germline ends. The CDR3 runs to 15 residues. The germline V gene encodes CDR1 MGHDK and CDR2 SYGVNS.